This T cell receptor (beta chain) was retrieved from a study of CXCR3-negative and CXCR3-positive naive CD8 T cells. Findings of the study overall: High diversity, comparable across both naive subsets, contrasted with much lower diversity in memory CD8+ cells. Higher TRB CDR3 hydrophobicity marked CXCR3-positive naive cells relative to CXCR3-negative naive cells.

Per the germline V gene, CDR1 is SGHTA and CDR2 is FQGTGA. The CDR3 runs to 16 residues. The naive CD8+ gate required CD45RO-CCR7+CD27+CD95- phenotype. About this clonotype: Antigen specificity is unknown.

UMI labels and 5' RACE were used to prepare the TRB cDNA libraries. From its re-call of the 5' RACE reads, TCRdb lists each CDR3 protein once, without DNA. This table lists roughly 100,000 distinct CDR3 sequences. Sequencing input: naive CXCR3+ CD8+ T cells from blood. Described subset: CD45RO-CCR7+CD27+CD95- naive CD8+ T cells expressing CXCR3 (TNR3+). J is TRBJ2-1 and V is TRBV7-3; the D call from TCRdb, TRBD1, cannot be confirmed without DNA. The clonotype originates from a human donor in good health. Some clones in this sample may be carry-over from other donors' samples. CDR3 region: CASSLNLGTGDREQFF.